A selection of T cell receptor beta chains follows, all from one sample in a study of cytomegalovirus exposure and HLA in healthy donors. Here immunoSEQ multiplex PCR was the method, and the copy in TCRdb shows in-frame clones only, minus some. The sample records 130,000 to 150,000 clones, about 80% being singletons. The specimen was PBMCs. These receptor sequences come from a female donor in good health and CMV-seronegative. CDR3s include the opening cysteine and the closing phenylalanine or tryptophan. The order of the fields is clone size, D gene, J gene, V gene, CDR3 DNA, CDR3 protein. A D gene is named only where the DNA matches it firmly. Expanded clones get a size class; other rows say once, few or many, or leave the size out.

clone_size: once; d_call: TRBD2; j_call: TRBJ2-7; v_call: TRBV5-6; cdr3_nt: TGTGCCAGCAGCTTATGGGGGGGGGTAGCGGGAGTCTACGAGCAGTACTTC; cdr3_aa: CASSLWGGVAGVYEQYF
clone_size: NA; d_call: NA; j_call: TRBJ2-7; v_call: TRBV30; cdr3_nt: TGTGCCTGGAGGGGGGGGCTCTACGAGCAGTACTTC; cdr3_aa: CAWRGGLYEQYF
clone_size: few; d_call: TRBD2; j_call: TRBJ2-7; v_call: TRBV4-1; cdr3_nt: TGCGCCAGCAGCCCTAGCGGGGCGCCCGACGAGCAGTACTTC; cdr3_aa: CASSPSGAPDEQYF
clone_size: NA; d_call: NA; j_call: TRBJ1-3; v_call: TRBV5-1; cdr3_nt: TGCGCCAGCAGCTTGGCGGGCTCTCAGCAGGGTGGAAACACCATATATTTT; cdr3_aa: CASSLAGSQQGGNTIYF
clone_size: NA; d_call: TRBD1; j_call: TRBJ2-2; v_call: TRBV5-6; cdr3_nt: TGTGCCAGCAGCCCGGGACAGACGAACACCGGGGAGCTGTTTTTT; cdr3_aa: CASSPGQTNTGELFF
clone_size: NA; d_call: TRBD2; j_call: TRBJ2-3; v_call: TRBV5-1; cdr3_nt: TGCGCCAGCAGTTCCCTAGCGGGAAGCACAGATACGCAGTATTTT; cdr3_aa: CASSSLAGSTDTQYF
clone_size: NA; d_call: NA; j_call: TRBJ2-1; v_call: TRBV29-1; cdr3_nt: TGCAGCGTTGGTAGCAATGAGCAGTTCTTC; cdr3_aa: CSVGSNEQFF
clone_size: NA; d_call: TRBD1; j_call: TRBJ2-2; v_call: TRBV5-1; cdr3_nt: TGCGCCAGCAGACATGGACAGGGCAGTACCGGGGAGCTGTTTTTT; cdr3_aa: CASRHGQGSTGELFF
clone_size: NA; d_call: TRBD1; j_call: TRBJ2-3; v_call: TRBV5-1; cdr3_nt: TGCGCCAGCAGCCCACCAACACCCCGGACAGGAGGATCCACAGATACGCAGTATTTT; cdr3_aa: CASSPPTPRTGGSTDTQYF
clone_size: NA; d_call: TRBD1; j_call: TRBJ2-3; v_call: TRBV7-6; cdr3_nt: TGTGCCAGCAGCTACAGAGGGACAGGGCCCGGAGATACGCAGTATTTT; cdr3_aa: CASSYRGTGPGDTQYF
clone_size: NA; d_call: TRBD1; j_call: TRBJ2-7; v_call: TRBV28; cdr3_nt: TGTGCCAGCAGTTCCTGGACAGGGCCATCCGAGCAGTACTTC; cdr3_aa: CASSSWTGPSEQYF
clone_size: once; d_call: TRBD1; j_call: TRBJ1-5; v_call: TRBV19; cdr3_nt: TGTGCCAGCTCTCGTTTGGACAGGGGGCCTAATAGCAATCAGCCCCAGCATTTT; cdr3_aa: CASSRLDRGPNSNQPQHF
clone_size: NA; d_call: TRBD2; j_call: TRBJ2-7; v_call: TRBV10-2; cdr3_nt: TGCGCCAGCAGCCCAGCGGGAGTAACGGGGGAGCAGTACTTC; cdr3_aa: CASSPAGVTGEQYF
clone_size: NA; d_call: TRBD1; j_call: TRBJ1-5; v_call: TRBV30; cdr3_nt: TGTGCCTGGAAGGGGACAGGGGTAAATCAGCCCCAGCATTTT; cdr3_aa: CAWKGTGVNQPQHF
clone_size: once; d_call: TRBD2; j_call: TRBJ2-1; v_call: TRBV29-1; cdr3_nt: TGCAGCGTTGACGCGGGAGGGCCTGGTGAGCAGTTCTTC; cdr3_aa: CSVDAGGPGEQFF
clone_size: NA; d_call: NA; j_call: TRBJ2-3; v_call: TRBV7-6; cdr3_nt: TGTGCCAGCAGCTTAGCCATAGAATCGTTCGGGGGTAGCACAGATACGCAGTATTTT; cdr3_aa: CASSLAIESFGGSTDTQYF
clone_size: NA; d_call: NA; j_call: TRBJ2-1; v_call: TRBV19; cdr3_nt: TGTGCCAGTAGCAGACGGGACTCGGCTGGGTACAATGAGCAGTTCTTC; cdr3_aa: CASSRRDSAGYNEQFF
clone_size: once; d_call: NA; j_call: TRBJ2-5; v_call: TRBV6-1; cdr3_nt: TGTGCCAGCAGTGAAATGGGCAGTCAGGCAGGAGAGACCCAGTACTTC; cdr3_aa: CASSEMGSQAGETQYF
clone_size: NA; d_call: TRBD2; j_call: TRBJ2-7; v_call: TRBV5-1; cdr3_nt: TGCGCCAGCAGCTCGCCAGGGAGGGCGGGGGAGCAGTACTTC; cdr3_aa: CASSSPGRAGEQYF
clone_size: NA; d_call: TRBD2; j_call: TRBJ2-5; v_call: TRBV14; cdr3_nt: TGTGCCAGCAGCCAACCAGGGACTAGCGGGAGTGAGACCCAGTACTTC; cdr3_aa: CASSQPGTSGSETQYF
clone_size: NA; d_call: TRBD1; j_call: TRBJ1-4; v_call: TRBV7-9; cdr3_nt: TGTGCCAGCAGCAACAGACAGGGGTTTAGGGAAAAACTGTTTTTT; cdr3_aa: CASSNRQGFREKLFF
clone_size: few; d_call: TRBD1; j_call: TRBJ2-7; v_call: TRBV5-4; cdr3_nt: TGTGCCAGCAGCTCGGACAGGTACGAGCAGTACTTC; cdr3_aa: CASSSDRYEQYF
clone_size: NA; d_call: NA; j_call: TRBJ2-1; v_call: TRBV9; cdr3_nt: TGTGCCAGCAGCCCCACTAGGGATGAGCAGTTCTTC; cdr3_aa: CASSPTRDEQFF
clone_size: NA; d_call: TRBD2; j_call: TRBJ2-1; v_call: TRBV28; cdr3_nt: TGTGCCAGCAGTTTAAGACTAGCGGGAGCCTACAATGAGCAGTTCTTC; cdr3_aa: CASSLRLAGAYNEQFF
clone_size: NA; d_call: NA; j_call: TRBJ1-6; v_call: TRBV4-3; cdr3_nt: TGCGCCAGCAGCCAAGAGGGAGGGAAGGATTCACCCCTCCACTTT; cdr3_aa: CASSQEGGKDSPLHF
clone_size: NA; d_call: NA; j_call: TRBJ2-4; v_call: TRBV7-2; cdr3_nt: TGTGCCAGCAGCTTAGTTGGCGGACTGGGCAAAAACATTCAGTACTTC; cdr3_aa: CASSLVGGLGKNIQYF
clone_size: NA; d_call: TRBD2; j_call: TRBJ2-5; v_call: TRBV11-3; cdr3_nt: TGTGCCAGCAGCTTAGTCCACGGGAGGGCACAGTACTTC; cdr3_aa: CASSLVHGRAQYF
clone_size: NA; d_call: NA; j_call: TRBJ2-1; v_call: TRBV4-3; cdr3_nt: TGCGCCAGCAGCCAAGATCCCCAGGCATACAATGAGCAGTTCTTC; cdr3_aa: CASSQDPQAYNEQFF
clone_size: NA; d_call: TRBD2; j_call: TRBJ2-1; v_call: TRBV28; cdr3_nt: TGTGCCAGCAGTTTTCTCACTAGCGGGCCCCAGGGCGATGAGCAGTTCTTC; cdr3_aa: CASSFLTSGPQGDEQFF
clone_size: few; d_call: TRBD1; j_call: TRBJ1-5; v_call: TRBV7-9; cdr3_nt: TGTGCCAGCAGCTCGGACAGGGATGGGGATCAGCCCCAGCATTTT; cdr3_aa: CASSSDRDGDQPQHF
clone_size: NA; d_call: NA; j_call: TRBJ2-7; v_call: TRBV28; cdr3_nt: TGTGCCAGCAGTTTAAGGGACATATACTACGAGCAGTACTTC; cdr3_aa: CASSLRDIYYEQYF
clone_size: NA; d_call: NA; j_call: TRBJ1-5; v_call: TRBV7-9; cdr3_nt: TGTTCCAGCAGCTTAGGAGTCGGCAATCAGCCCCAGCATTTT; cdr3_aa: CSSSLGVGNQPQHF
clone_size: NA; d_call: NA; j_call: TRBJ1-1; v_call: TRBV30; cdr3_nt: TGTGCCTGGAGTGTACCGACAGCCCGGAACACTGAAGCTTTCTTT; cdr3_aa: CAWSVPTARNTEAFF
clone_size: NA; d_call: NA; j_call: TRBJ2-3; v_call: TRBV20-1; cdr3_nt: TGCAGTGCTAGAGAGAGGGAGCAGTATTTT; cdr3_aa: CSAREREQYF
clone_size: NA; d_call: TRBD1; j_call: TRBJ2-7; v_call: TRBV19; cdr3_nt: TGTGCCGCAGGGCCGGGGACAGGGCGCTACGAGCAGTACTTC; cdr3_aa: CAAGPGTGRYEQYF
clone_size: NA; d_call: NA; j_call: TRBJ1-3; v_call: TRBV4-2; cdr3_nt: TGTGCCAGCAGCCAAGAAGTGTGGGGCGTCTCTGGAAACACCATATATTTT; cdr3_aa: CASSQEVWGVSGNTIYF
clone_size: NA; d_call: TRBD1; j_call: TRBJ2-5; v_call: TRBV7-2; cdr3_nt: TGTGCCAGCAGCTATATTCCGGGACAGCAAGAGACCCAGTACTTC; cdr3_aa: CASSYIPGQQETQYF
clone_size: NA; d_call: TRBD1; j_call: TRBJ1-5; v_call: TRBV2; cdr3_nt: TGTGCCAGCAGTACAGACAGGGGGCAGCCCCAGCATTTT; cdr3_aa: CASSTDRGQPQHF
clone_size: NA; d_call: TRBD1; j_call: TRBJ1-1; v_call: TRBV5-5; cdr3_nt: TGTGCCAGCAGCGTGGGACAGGTGATGAACACTGAAGCTTTCTTT; cdr3_aa: CASSVGQVMNTEAFF
clone_size: NA; d_call: TRBD2; j_call: TRBJ2-7; v_call: TRBV10-1; cdr3_nt: TGCGCCAGCAGTGAGTTCCCCGGGACTAGCGTCGTCCACGAGCAGTACTTC; cdr3_aa: CASSEFPGTSVVHEQYF
clone_size: NA; d_call: TRBD1; j_call: TRBJ1-5; v_call: TRBV7-2; cdr3_nt: TGTGCCAGCAGCGGACAGGGGGGGAGCGGTCAGCCCCAGCATTTT; cdr3_aa: CASSGQGGSGQPQHF
clone_size: NA; d_call: NA; j_call: TRBJ1-1; v_call: TRBV19; cdr3_nt: TGTGCCAGTAGTAACGACAGGTTGAACACTGAAGCTTTCTTT; cdr3_aa: CASSNDRLNTEAFF
clone_size: NA; d_call: NA; j_call: TRBJ2-7; v_call: TRBV11-2; cdr3_nt: TGTGCCAGCAGCCCAGACAGCCGACAGTACTTC; cdr3_aa: CASSPDSRQYF
clone_size: NA; d_call: NA; j_call: TRBJ1-5; v_call: TRBV5-1; cdr3_nt: TGCGCCAGCAGCGTAGCCGGGGGTTTCAATCAGCCCCAGCATTTT; cdr3_aa: CASSVAGGFNQPQHF
clone_size: NA; d_call: TRBD1; j_call: TRBJ1-1; v_call: TRBV5-4; cdr3_nt: TGTGCCAGCAGCACGGACAGGGGAGCTAGGAACACTGAAGCTTTCTTT; cdr3_aa: CASSTDRGARNTEAFF
clone_size: NA; d_call: NA; j_call: TRBJ1-4; v_call: TRBV28; cdr3_nt: TGTGCCAGCAGCCCATCTGGAGTAGCTAATGAAAAACTGTTTTTT; cdr3_aa: CASSPSGVANEKLFF
clone_size: once; d_call: TRBD2; j_call: TRBJ2-1; v_call: TRBV5-1; cdr3_nt: TGCGCCAGCAGCTTGGGGACTAGCTCCTACAATGAGCAGTTCTTC; cdr3_aa: CASSLGTSSYNEQFF
clone_size: few; d_call: NA; j_call: TRBJ1-4; v_call: TRBV10-3; cdr3_nt: TGTGCCATCAGTGCCCCAAATGAAAAACTGTTTTTT; cdr3_aa: CAISAPNEKLFF
clone_size: few; d_call: NA; j_call: TRBJ2-7; v_call: TRBV27; cdr3_nt: TGTGCCAGCAGTGCGGGTCGGTCCTACGAGCAGTACTTC; cdr3_aa: CASSAGRSYEQYF
clone_size: NA; d_call: TRBD2; j_call: TRBJ2-1; v_call: TRBV5-1; cdr3_nt: TGCGCCAGCAGCTTGGCTACTAGCGGGACGTACTCCTACAATGAGCAGTTCTTC; cdr3_aa: CASSLATSGTYSYNEQFF
clone_size: NA; d_call: TRBD2; j_call: TRBJ2-3; v_call: TRBV2; cdr3_nt: TGTGCCAGCAGTGAAGTTGTAGCGGGAGGGAGGCAGTATTTT; cdr3_aa: CASSEVVAGGRQYF